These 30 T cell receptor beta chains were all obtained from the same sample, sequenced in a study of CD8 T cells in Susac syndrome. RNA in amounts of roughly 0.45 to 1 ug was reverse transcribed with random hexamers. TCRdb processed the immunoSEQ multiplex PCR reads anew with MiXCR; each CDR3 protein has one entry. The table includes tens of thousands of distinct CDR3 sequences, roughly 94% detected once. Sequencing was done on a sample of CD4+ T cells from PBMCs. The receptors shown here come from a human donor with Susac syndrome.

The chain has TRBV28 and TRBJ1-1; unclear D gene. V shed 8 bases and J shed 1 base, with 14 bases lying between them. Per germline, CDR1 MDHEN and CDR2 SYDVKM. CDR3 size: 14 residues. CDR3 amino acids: CASVEGARNTEAFF. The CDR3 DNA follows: TGTGCCAGCGTCGAGGGCGCTCGGAACACTGAAGCTTTCTTT. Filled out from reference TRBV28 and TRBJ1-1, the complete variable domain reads DVKVTQSSRYLVKRTGEKVFLECVQDMDHENMFWYRQDPGLGLRLIYFSYDVKMKEKGDIPEGYSVSREKKERFSLILESASTNQTSMYLCASVEGARNTEAFFGQGTRLTVV.

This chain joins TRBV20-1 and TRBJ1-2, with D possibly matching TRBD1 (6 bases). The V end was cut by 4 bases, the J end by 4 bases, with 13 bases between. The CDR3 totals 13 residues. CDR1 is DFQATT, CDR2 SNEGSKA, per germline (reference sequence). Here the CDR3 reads CSATGDTAYGYTF. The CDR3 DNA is TGCAGTGCTACAGGGGATACGGCCTATGGCTACACCTTC.

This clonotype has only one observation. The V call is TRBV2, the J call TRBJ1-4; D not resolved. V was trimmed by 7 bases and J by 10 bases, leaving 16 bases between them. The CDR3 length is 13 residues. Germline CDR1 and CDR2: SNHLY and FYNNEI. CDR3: CASNTGRAGKLFF. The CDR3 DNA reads TGTGCCAGCAACACGGGGAGGGCGGGAAAACTGTTTTTT.

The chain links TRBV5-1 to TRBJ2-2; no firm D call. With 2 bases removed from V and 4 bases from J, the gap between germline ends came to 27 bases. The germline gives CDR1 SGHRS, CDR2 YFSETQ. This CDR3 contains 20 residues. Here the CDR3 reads CASSLRSMSDSRLSTGELFF. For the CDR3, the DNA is TGCGCCAGCAGCTTAAGATCCATGAGCGACTCGCGCCTTTCCACCGGGGAGCTGTTTTTT.

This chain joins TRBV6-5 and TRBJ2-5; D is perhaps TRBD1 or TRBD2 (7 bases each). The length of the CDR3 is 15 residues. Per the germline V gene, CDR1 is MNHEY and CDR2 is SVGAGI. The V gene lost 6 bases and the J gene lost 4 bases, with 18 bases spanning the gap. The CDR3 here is CASRPSGGVVETQYF. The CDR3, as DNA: TGTGCCAGCAGACCCTCAGGGGGGGTTGTAGAGACCCAGTACTTC.

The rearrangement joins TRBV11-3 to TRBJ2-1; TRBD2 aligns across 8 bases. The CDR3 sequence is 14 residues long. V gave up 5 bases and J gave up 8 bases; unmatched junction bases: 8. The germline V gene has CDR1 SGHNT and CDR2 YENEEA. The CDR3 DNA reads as TGTGCCAGCAGCCGAGGACTAGCTGTTGATGAGCAGTTCTTC. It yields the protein CASSRGLAVDEQFF. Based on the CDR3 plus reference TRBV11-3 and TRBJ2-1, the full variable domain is EAGVVQSPRYKIIEKKQPVAFWCNPISGHNTLYWYLQNLGQGPELLIRYENEEAVDDSQLPKDRFSAERLKGVDSTLKIQPAELGDSAVYLCASSRGLAVDEQFFGPGTRLTVL.

In DNA form, the CDR3 reads TGTGCCTGGAATGGGCTGACAAATTCACCCCTCCACTTT. Encoded protein: CAWNGLTNSPLHF. This chain uses TRBV30 with TRBJ1-6, with D unresolved. Germline V gives CDR1 GTSNPN, CDR2 SVGIG (reference sequence). With 4 bases removed from V and 7 bases from J, the gap between germline ends came to 11 bases. The CDR3 is 13 amino acids.

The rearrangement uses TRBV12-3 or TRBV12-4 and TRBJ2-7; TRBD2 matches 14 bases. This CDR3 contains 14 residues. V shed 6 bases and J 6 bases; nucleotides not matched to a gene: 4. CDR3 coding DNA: TGTGCCAGCAGAAAGACTAGCGGGGGGGTCGAGCAGTACTTC. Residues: CASRKTSGGVEQYF.

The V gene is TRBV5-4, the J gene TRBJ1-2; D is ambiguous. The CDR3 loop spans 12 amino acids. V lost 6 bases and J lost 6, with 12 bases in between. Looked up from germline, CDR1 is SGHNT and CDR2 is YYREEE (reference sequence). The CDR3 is CASTLSGNGYTF. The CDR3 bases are TGTGCCAGCACACTCTCGGGAAATGGCTACACCTTC. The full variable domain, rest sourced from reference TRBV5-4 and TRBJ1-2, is ETGVTQSPTHLIKTRGQQVTLRCSSQSGHNTVSWYQQALGQGPQFIFQYYREEENGRGNFPPRFSGLQFPNYSSELNVNALELDDSALYLCASTLSGNGYTFGSGTRLTVV.

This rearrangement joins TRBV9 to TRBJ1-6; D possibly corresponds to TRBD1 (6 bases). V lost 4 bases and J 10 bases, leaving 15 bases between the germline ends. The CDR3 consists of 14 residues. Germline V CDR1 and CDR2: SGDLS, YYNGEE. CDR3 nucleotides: TGTGCCAGCAGCAGTACAGGGAATCAGTCACCCCTCCACTTT. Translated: CASSSTGNQSPLHF. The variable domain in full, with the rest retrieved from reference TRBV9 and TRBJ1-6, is DSGVTQTPKHLITATGQRVTLRCSPRSGDLSVYWYQQSLDQGLQFLIQYYNGEERAKGNILERFSAQQFPDLHSELNLSSLELGDSALYFCASSSTGNQSPLHFGNGTRLTVT.

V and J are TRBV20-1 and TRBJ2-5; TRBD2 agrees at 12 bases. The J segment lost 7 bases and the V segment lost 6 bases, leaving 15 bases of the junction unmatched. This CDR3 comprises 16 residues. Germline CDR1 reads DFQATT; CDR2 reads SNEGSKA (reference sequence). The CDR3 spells CSAREGLAGLLGTQYF. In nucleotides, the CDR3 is TGCAGTGCCCGGGAAGGACTAGCGGGGCTTTTGGGGACCCAGTACTTC.

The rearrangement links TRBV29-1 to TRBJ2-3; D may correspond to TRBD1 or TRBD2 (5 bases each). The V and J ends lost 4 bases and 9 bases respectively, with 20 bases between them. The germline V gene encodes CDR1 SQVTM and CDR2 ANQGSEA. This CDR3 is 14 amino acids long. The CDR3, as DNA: TGCAGCGTTGTGGCGGAGACCACTTGGGGGACGCAGTATTTT. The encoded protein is CSVVAETTWGTQYF.

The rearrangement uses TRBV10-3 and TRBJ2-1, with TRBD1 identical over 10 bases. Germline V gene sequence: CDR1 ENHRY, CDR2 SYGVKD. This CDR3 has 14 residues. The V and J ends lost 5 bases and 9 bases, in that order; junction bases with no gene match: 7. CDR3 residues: CAISWDRGGSEQFF. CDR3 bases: TGTGCCATCAGTTGGGACAGGGGAGGAAGTGAGCAGTTCTTC.

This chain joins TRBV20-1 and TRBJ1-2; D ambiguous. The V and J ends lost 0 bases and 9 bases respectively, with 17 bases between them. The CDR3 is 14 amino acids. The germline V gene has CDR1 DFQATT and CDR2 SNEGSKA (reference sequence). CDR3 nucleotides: TGCAGTGCTAGAGATAGGGAGTCCGCCGTTCGCTACACCTTC. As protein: CSARDRESAVRYTF.

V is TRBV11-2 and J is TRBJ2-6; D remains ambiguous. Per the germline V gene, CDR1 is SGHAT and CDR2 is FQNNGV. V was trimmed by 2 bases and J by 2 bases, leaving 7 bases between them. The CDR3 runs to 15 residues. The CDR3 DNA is TGTGCCAGCAGCTTACTGGGAACTGGGGCCAACGTCCTGACTTTC. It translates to CASSLLGTGANVLTF.

CDR3 protein: CASSQREDSSVAYGYTF. The CDR3, as DNA: TGCGCCAGCAGCCAAAGGGAAGATTCGTCCGTAGCCTATGGCTACACCTTC. The chain is built from TRBV4-1 and TRBJ1-2; D not resolved. The V end was cut by 2 bases, the J end by 4 bases, with 20 bases between. Germline loops: CDR1 MGHRA, CDR2 YSYEKL. The CDR3 totals 17 residues.

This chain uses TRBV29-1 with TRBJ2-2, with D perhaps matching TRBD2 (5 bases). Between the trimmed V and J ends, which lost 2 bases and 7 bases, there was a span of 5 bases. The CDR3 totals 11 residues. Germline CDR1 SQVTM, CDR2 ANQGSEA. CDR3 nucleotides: TGCAGCGTTGAACGGGGCGGGGAGCTGTTTTTT. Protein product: CSVERGGELFF.

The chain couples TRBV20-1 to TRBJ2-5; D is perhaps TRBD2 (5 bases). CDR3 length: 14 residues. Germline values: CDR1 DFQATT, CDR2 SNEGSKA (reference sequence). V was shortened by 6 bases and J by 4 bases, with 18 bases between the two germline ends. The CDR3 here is CSAGIEWLGETQYF. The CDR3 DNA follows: TGCAGTGCCGGGATCGAATGGTTAGGAGAGACCCAGTACTTC.

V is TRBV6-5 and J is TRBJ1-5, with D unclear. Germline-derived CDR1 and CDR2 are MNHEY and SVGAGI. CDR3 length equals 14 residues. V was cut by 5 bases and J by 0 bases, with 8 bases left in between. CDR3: CASSPDGSNQPQHF. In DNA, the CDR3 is TGTGCCAGCAGTCCGGACGGTAGCAATCAGCCCCAGCATTTT.

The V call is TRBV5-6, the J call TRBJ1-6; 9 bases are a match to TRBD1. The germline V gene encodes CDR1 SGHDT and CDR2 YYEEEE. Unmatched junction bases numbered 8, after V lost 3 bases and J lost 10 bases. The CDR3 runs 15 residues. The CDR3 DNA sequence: TGTGCCAGCAGCTCGGCGGACAGGGGAAGCTCACCCCTCCACTTT. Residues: CASSSADRGSSPLHF.

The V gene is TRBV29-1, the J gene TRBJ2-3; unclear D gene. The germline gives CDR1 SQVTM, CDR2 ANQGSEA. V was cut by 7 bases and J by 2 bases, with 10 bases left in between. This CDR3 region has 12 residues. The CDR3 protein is CSGFWVTDTQYF. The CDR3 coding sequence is TGCAGCGGATTTTGGGTCACAGATACGCAGTATTTT.

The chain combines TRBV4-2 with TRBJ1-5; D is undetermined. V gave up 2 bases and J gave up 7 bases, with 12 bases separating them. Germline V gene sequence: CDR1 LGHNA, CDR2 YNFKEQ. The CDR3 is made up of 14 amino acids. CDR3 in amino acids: CASSQYPARQPQHF. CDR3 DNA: TGTGCCAGCAGCCAATATCCCGCTCGGCAGCCCCAGCATTTT.

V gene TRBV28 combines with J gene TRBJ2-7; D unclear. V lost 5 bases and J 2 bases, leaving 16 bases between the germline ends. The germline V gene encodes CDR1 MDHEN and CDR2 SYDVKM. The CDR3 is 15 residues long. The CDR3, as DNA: TGTGCCAGCAGTAACAAAAGTCCCAGTGCCTACGAGCAGTACTTC. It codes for CASSNKSPSAYEQYF.

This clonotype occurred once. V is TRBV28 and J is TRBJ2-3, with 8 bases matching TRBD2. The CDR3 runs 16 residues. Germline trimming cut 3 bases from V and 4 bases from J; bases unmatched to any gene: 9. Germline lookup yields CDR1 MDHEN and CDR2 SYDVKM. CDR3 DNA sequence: TGTGCCAGCAGTTTCGGTATCGGGGGGGCCCCAGATACGCAGTATTTT. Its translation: CASSFGIGGAPDTQYF.

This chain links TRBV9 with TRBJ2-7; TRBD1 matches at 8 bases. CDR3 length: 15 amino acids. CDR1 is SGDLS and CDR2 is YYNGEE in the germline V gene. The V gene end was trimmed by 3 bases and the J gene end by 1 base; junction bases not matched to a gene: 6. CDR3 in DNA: TGTGCCAGCAGCGGGGGACAGGATGGGTCCTACGAGCAGTACTTC. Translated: CASSGGQDGSYEQYF.

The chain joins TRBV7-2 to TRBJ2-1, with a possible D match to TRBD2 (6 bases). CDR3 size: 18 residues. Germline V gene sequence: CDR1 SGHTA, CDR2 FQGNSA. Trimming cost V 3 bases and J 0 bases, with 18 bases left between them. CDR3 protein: CASSFDLLGSGSYNEQFF. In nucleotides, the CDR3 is TGTGCCAGCAGCTTCGACCTACTGGGTAGCGGCTCCTACAATGAGCAGTTCTTC.

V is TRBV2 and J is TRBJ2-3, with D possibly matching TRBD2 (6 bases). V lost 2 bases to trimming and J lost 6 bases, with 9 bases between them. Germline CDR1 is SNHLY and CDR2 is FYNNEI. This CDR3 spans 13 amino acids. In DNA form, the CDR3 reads TGTGCCAGCAGTGAACTAGCGCCCGATACGCAGTATTTT. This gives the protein CASSELAPDTQYF.

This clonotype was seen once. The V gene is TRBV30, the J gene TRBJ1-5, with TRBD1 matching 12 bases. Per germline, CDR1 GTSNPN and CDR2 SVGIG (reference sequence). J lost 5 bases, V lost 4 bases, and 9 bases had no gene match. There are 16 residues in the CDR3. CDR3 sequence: CAWTPGTGGAHQPQHF. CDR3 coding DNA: TGTGCCTGGACCCCTGGGACAGGGGGCGCGCATCAGCCCCAGCATTTT.

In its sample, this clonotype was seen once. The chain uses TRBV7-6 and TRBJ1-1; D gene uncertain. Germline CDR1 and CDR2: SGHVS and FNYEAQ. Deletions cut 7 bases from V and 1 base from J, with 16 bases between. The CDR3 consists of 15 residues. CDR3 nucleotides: TGTGCCAGCACCCCTTCCGAGGCTAGGAACACTGAAGCTTTCTTT. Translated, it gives CASTPSEARNTEAFF.

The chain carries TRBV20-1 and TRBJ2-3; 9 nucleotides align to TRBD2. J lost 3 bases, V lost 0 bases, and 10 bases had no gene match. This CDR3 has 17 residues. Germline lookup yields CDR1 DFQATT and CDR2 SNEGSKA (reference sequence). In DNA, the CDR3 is TGCAGTGCTAGAGATGTGGGTAGCGGGGGATCGACAGATACGCAGTATTTT. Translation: CSARDVGSGGSTDTQYF.